The 18 T cell receptor beta chains in this list originate from one sample, sequenced in a study of T cell responses to AZD1222 COVID-19 vaccine. Sequencing was performed with immunoSEQ multiplex PCR; in TCRdb, only in-frame clones are kept and a portion is missing. This table has 75,000 to 100,000 clones, 80% to 90% appearing once. Source: peripheral blood, taken on day 0 of AZD1222 vaccination. The receptors come from an adult in good health.

This CDR3 is CASSHPKGAYNEQFF. CDR3 bases: TGTGCCAGCAGCCACCCTAAGGGGGCATACAATGAGCAGTTCTTC. The chain couples TRBV9 to TRBJ2-1; 7 bases are a match to TRBD1. This CDR3 region has 15 residues. V gave up 4 bases and J gave up 4 bases; unmatched junction bases: 8. Germline V gives CDR1 SGDLS, CDR2 YYNGEE.

V usage is TRBV7-2 and J usage is TRBJ1-5; D is perhaps TRBD1 (6 bases). Germline V gene data show CDR1 as SGHTA and CDR2 as FQGNSA. With 1 base removed from V and 5 bases from J, the gap between germline ends came to 12 bases. This CDR3 comprises 15 residues. This chain's CDR3 is CASSLGTGGYQPQHF. The CDR3 DNA reads as TGTGCCAGCAGCTTAGGGACGGGGGGCTATCAGCCCCAGCATTTT.

This chain links TRBV3-1 (or the pseudogene TRBV3-2) with TRBJ1-2; D remains unclear. Trimming removed 5 bases from V and 6 bases from J, with 10 bases in between. From germline, CDR1 is LGHDT and CDR2 YNNKEL (reference sequence). The CDR3 contains 12 residues. The CDR3 sequence is CASSSSGDGYTF. In DNA form, the CDR3 reads TGTGCCAGCAGCTCCTCAGGTGATGGCTACACCTTC.

The chain joins TRBV15 to TRBJ1-5; D unclear. Germline V gives CDR1 LNHNV, CDR2 YYDKDF (reference sequence). This CDR3 contains 13 residues. The V and J ends lost 5 bases and 2 bases respectively, with 7 bases between them. The chain's CDR3 is CATSGQGNQPQHF. Written as DNA, the CDR3 is TGTGCCACCAGCGGGCAGGGCAATCAGCCCCAGCATTTT.

The rearrangement joins TRBV6-1 to TRBJ1-6; 10 positions agree with TRBD1. After removal of 4 bases from V and 0 bases from J, the junction contained 6 bases not matched to a gene. CDR1 and CDR2 (germline): MNHNS, SASEGT. There are 18 residues in the CDR3. CDR3: CASSVGTGADSYNSPLHF. The CDR3 region has the DNA TGTGCCAGCAGTGTTGGGACAGGGGCTGACTCCTATAATTCACCCCTCCACTTT.

This chain uses TRBV2 with TRBJ1-2, with 7 positions matching TRBD1. Germline CDR1 reads SNHLY; CDR2 reads FYNNEI. V gave up 4 bases and J gave up 11 bases; unmatched junction bases: 4. There are 11 residues in the CDR3. The CDR3 is CASSGDSNYTF. CDR3 nucleotide sequence: TGTGCCAGCAGTGGGGACAGCAATTACACCTTC.

The CDR3, as DNA: TGTGCCAGTAGCCAGGGCCAAGAGACCCAGTACTTC. Protein product: CASSQGQETQYF. The chain combines TRBV19 with TRBJ2-5, with D possibly TRBD1 on 5 matching bases. CDR3 length equals 12 residues. Per germline, CDR1 LNHDA and CDR2 SQIVND (reference sequence). Deletions cut 6 bases from V and 1 base from J, with 6 bases between.

The chain uses TRBV10-3 and TRBJ1-4, with D uncertain. Trimming left V 2 bases short and J 14 bases short, with 12 bases between. There are 12 residues in the CDR3. Germline V CDR1 and CDR2: ENHRY, SYGVKD. CDR3 bases: TGTGCCATCAGTGAGGAAAGTATTAATCTGTTTTTT. Protein sequence: CAISEESINLFF.

The CDR3 DNA follows: TGTGCCACCACCAGGGGGTCTAATGAAAAACTGTTTTTT. Translated: CATTRGSNEKLFF. V is TRBV15 and J is TRBJ1-4, with 7 bases aligning to TRBD1. The CDR3 is 13 amino acids. The germline V gene encodes CDR1 LNHNV and CDR2 YYDKDF (reference sequence). Losses at the gene ends were 7 bases for V and 3 bases for J; bases not matched to a gene: 2.

The chain joins TRBV27 to TRBJ1-1, with TRBD1 matching over 8 bases. The CDR3 length is 15 residues. Per the germline V gene, CDR1 is MNHEY and CDR2 is SMNVEV (reference sequence). V was pared by 5 bases and J by 4 bases, with 9 bases of the junction left unmatched. The CDR3 DNA reads as TGTGCCAGCAGTCCGTCCTCGACAGGGGCCACTGAAGCTTTCTTT. It encodes CASSPSSTGATEAFF.

A single count supports this clone. The DNA for the CDR3 is TGTGCCAGCAGCTTAGGGGCCGGGAGGGATACGCAGTATTTT. Its translation is CASSLGAGRDTQYF. The chain joins TRBV7-2 to TRBJ2-3; 7 bases align to TRBD2. CDR3 size: 14 residues. The V and J ends lost 1 base and 6 bases, in that order; junction bases with no gene match: 4. Germline CDR1 SGHTA, CDR2 FQGNSA.

V and J are TRBV7-2 and TRBJ1-2, with no clear D. The CDR3 extends over 15 amino acids. V lost 3 bases and J lost 3, with 14 bases in between. The germline CDR1 and CDR2 sequences are SGHTA and FQGNSA. The CDR3 DNA reads as TGTGCCAGCAGCTTCGGGCCCTCGGTAGACTATGGCTACACCTTC. Its protein is CASSFGPSVDYGYTF. Using reference TRBV7-2 and TRBJ1-2 for the parts outside the CDR3, the full variable domain is GAGVSQSPSNKVTEKGKDVELRCDPISGHTALYWYRQSLGQGLEFLIYFQGNSAPDKSGLPSDRFSAERTGGSVSTLTIQRTQQEDSAVYLCASSFGPSVDYGYTFGSGTRLTVV.

The chain combines TRBV5-5 with TRBJ2-7; 9 bases agree with TRBD1. Losses at the gene ends were 0 bases for V and 3 bases for J; bases not matched to a gene: 7. This CDR3 has 16 residues. The V gene's germline CDR1 is SGHKS and CDR2 YYEKEE (reference sequence). As DNA, the CDR3 is TGTGCCAGCAGCTTGGGATATGGGACAGGGAACTACGAGCAGTACTTC. It codes for CASSLGYGTGNYEQYF.

The chain couples TRBV7-9 to TRBJ2-1, with D possibly called TRBD1 or TRBD2 (5 bases each). Germline V gene data show CDR1 as SEHNR and CDR2 as FQNEAQ (reference sequence). V lost 7 bases to trimming and J lost 3 bases, with 13 bases between them. This CDR3 contains 14 residues. CDR3 protein: CASTSSGGYNEQFF. Here the CDR3 DNA reads TGTGCCAGCACCTCGAGTGGGGGCTACAATGAGCAGTTCTTC.

This chain uses TRBV21-1 with TRBJ2-2; TRBD1 is taken as the D call from the table, unchecked against the DNA. TRBV21-1 is shown as a pseudogene. CDR3 length: 16 residues. CDR3 nucleotides: TGTGCCAGCACTTTGTCAGGGGTCGAGGGAACCGGGGAGCTGTTTTTT. Translation: CASTLSGVEGTGELFF.

J is TRBJ1-2 and V is TRBV5-1; D is unresolved. From germline, CDR1 is SGHRS and CDR2 YFSETQ. The CDR3 loop spans 14 amino acids. The V gene lost 2 bases and the J gene lost 4 bases, with 12 bases spanning the gap. CDR3 protein: CASSFNGEGYGYTF. CDR3 nucleotides: TGCGCCAGCAGCTTTAACGGGGAGGGCTATGGCTACACCTTC.

This clone appeared a single time. The rearrangement uses TRBV20-1 and TRBJ2-7; TRBD2 matches at 7 bases. This CDR3 is built from 11 residues. Germline CDR1 DFQATT, CDR2 SNEGSKA (reference sequence). V was clipped by 5 bases and J by 6 bases; unmatched bases: 4. The CDR3 sequence: CSAHGGFEQYF. In DNA, the CDR3 is TGCAGTGCTCACGGGGGGTTCGAGCAGTACTTC.

The CDR3 DNA reads TGTGCCAGCAGCGTAATGCACAGGGGAGCTACGGGACCTGAAGCTTTCTTT. Amino acid sequence: CASSVMHRGATGPEAFF. The chain carries TRBV9 and TRBJ1-1, with 7 bases lining up with TRBD1. With V trimmed by 1 base and J by 6 bases, 15 bases remained unmatched. CDR1 SGDLS and CDR2 YYNGEE come from the germline V gene. The CDR3 contains 17 residues.